This T cell receptor (beta chain) stems from a study of blood T cell repertoires in COVID-19. Study in general: Sources were T cells, B-cell-depleted T cells, or PBMCs; the material itself was cDNA or gDNA.

This CDR3 spans 15 amino acids. As processed by the authors: Reference gene primer amplification gave nucleated cell count estimates. TCRdb keeps only in-frame clones here, not all; method: immunoSEQ multiplex PCR. V, J and clone size reflect that table, while D and trimming were determined from the DNA. This sample has about 150,000 clones, with 80% found just once. The J gene is TRBJ1-1, the V gene TRBV1; the table gives TRBD1 as D, unverified against the DNA. TRBV1 is listed as a pseudogene. This TCR was recovered from a woman aged 45 to 65 with acute or convalescent COVID-19. The specimen sequenced was peripheral blood. In nucleotides, the CDR3 is TGCACCAGCAGCCAAAAAGGACAGACGAACACTGAAGCTTTCTTT. It encodes CTSSQKGQTNTEAFF.